The TCR beta chain described here comes from a study of OX40 agonist ivuxolimab in advanced cancers. Study-wide context: The patients received ivuxolimab by intravenous route every 2 weeks at 0.01 to 10 mg/kg. Partial responses were seen in three patients, one with hepatocellular carcinoma and two with cutaneous melanoma. Broader study findings: Among expanded peripheral T cells, antigen specificity went undetermined.

Here immunoSEQ multiplex PCR was the method, and the copy in TCRdb shows in-frame clones only, minus some. The sample comprises some 99,000 clones, less than 95% of which are singletons, and around 0.17% rests with the top ten. The CDR3 runs to 18 residues. Germline CDR1 MDHEN, CDR2 SYDVKM. V lost 5 bases, J lost 0 bases, and 8 bases stayed unmatched. As concerns this clone: Its antigen is undetermined.

This sample comprised CD4+ or CD8+ T cells sorted from blood, obtained in a trial of the OX40 agonist ivuxolimab. The sequence came from an adult with an advanced solid tumor such as melanoma, head and neck, liver or kidney cancer. The V gene is TRBV28, the J gene TRBJ2-4; 12 bases are a match to TRBD1. The CDR3 coding sequence is TGTGCCAGCAGTCCCGGGACAGGGGGCTCTCTAGCCAAAAACATTCAGTACTTC. As protein: CASSPGTGGSLAKNIQYF. The full variable domain, its missing parts supplied by reference TRBV28 and TRBJ2-4, is DVKVTQSSRYLVKRTGEKVFLECVQDMDHENMFWYRQDPGLGLRLIYFSYDVKMKEKGDIPEGYSVSREKKERFSLILESASTNQTSMYLCASSPGTGGSLAKNIQYFGAGTRLSVL.